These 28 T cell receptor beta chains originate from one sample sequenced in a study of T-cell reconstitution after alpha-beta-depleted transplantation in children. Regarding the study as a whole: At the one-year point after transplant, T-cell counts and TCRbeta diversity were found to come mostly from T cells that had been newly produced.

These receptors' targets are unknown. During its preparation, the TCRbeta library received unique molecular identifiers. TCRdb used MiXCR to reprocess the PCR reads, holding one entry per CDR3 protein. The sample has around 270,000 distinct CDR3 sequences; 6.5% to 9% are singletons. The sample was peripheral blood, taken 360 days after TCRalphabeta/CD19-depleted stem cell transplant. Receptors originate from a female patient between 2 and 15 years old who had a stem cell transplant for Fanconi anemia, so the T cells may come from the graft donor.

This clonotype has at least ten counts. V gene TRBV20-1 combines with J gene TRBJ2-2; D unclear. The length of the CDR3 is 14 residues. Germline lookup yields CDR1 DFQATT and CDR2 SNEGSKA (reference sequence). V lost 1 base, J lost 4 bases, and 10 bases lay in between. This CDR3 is CSARVPTSTGELFF. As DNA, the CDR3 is TGCAGTGCTAGAGTTCCGACGTCCACCGGGGAGCTGTTTTTT.

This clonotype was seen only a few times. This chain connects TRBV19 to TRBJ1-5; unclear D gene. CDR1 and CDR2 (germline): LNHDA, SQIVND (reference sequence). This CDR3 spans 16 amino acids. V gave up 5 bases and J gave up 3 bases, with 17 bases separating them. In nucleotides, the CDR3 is TGTGCCAGTAGTCCATTTCGACCAGCTAACAATCAGCCCCAGCATTTT. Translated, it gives CASSPFRPANNQPQHF.

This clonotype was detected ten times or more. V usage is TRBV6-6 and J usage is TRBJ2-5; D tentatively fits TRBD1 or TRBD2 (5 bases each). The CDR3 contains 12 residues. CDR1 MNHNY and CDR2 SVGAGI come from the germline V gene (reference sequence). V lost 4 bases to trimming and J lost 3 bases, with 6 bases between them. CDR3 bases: TGTGCCAGCAGTTGGGGGAAAGAGACCCAGTACTTC. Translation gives CASSWGKETQYF.

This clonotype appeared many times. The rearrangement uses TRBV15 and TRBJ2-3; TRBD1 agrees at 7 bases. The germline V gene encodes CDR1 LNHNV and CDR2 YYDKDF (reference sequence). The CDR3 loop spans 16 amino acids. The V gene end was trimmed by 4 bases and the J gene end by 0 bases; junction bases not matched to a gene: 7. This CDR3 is CATSTKRTGSTDTQYF. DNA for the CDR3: TGTGCCACCAGCACTAAAAGGACAGGTAGCACAGATACGCAGTATTTT.

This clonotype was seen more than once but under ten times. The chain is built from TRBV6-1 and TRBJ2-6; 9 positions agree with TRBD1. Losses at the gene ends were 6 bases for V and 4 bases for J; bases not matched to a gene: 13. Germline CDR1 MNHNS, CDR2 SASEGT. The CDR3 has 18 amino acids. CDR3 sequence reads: CASRPGQGKGIGANVLTF. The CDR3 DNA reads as TGTGCCAGCAGACCCGGACAGGGGAAAGGTATCGGGGCCAACGTCCTGACTTTC.

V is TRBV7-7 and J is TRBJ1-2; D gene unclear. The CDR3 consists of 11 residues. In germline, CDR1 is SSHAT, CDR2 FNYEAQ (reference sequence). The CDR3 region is CAVNGPDGYTF. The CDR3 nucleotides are TGTGCTGTTAACGGGCCCGACGGCTACACCTTC.

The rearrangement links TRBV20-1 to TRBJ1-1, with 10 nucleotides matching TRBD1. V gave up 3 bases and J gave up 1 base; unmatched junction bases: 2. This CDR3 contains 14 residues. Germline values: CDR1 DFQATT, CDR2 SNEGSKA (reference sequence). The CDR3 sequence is CSARTGGANTEAFF. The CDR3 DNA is TGCAGTGCTAGGACAGGGGGCGCGAACACTGAAGCTTTCTTT.

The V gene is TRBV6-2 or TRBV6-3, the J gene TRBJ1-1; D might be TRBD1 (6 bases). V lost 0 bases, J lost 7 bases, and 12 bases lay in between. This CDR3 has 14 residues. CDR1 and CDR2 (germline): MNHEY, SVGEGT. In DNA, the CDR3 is TGTGCCAGCAGTTACTCTCAGGGGTTAGGTGAAGCTTTCTTT. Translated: CASSYSQGLGEAFF.

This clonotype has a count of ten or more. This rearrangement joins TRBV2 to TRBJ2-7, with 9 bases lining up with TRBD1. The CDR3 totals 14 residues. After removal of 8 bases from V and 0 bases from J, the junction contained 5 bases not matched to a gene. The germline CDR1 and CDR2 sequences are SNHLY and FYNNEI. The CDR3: CASVRDRDSYEQYF. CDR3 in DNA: TGTGCCAGCGTCCGGGACAGGGACTCCTACGAGCAGTACTTC.

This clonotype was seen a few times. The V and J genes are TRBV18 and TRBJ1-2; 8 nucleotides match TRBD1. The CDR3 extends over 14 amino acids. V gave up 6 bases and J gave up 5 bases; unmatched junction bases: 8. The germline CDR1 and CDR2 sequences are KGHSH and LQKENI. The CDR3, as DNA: TGTGCCAGCTCGCTGGACAGGGAACTTTATGGCTACACCTTC. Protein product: CASSLDRELYGYTF.

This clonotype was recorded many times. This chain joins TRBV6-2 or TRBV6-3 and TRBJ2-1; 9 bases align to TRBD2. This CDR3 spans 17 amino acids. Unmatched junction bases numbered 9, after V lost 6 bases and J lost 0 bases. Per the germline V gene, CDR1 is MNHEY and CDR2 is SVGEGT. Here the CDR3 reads CASSKAGGSPSYNEQFF. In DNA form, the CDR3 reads TGTGCCAGCAGCAAAGCGGGGGGCAGTCCCTCCTACAATGAGCAGTTCTTC.

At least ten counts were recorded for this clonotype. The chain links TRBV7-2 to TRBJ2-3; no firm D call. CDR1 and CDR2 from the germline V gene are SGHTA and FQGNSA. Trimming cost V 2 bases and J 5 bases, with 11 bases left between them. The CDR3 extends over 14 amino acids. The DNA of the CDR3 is TGTGCCAGCAGCTTAAGGCCAGCAAGAGATACGCAGTATTTT. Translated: CASSLRPARDTQYF.

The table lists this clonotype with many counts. The CDR3 sequence: CASSQDVRSNEQFF. CDR3 bases: TGCGCCAGCAGCCAAGATGTTAGATCCAATGAGCAGTTCTTC. The V and J genes are TRBV4-1 and TRBJ2-1; D is unresolved. The germline V gene encodes CDR1 MGHRA and CDR2 YSYEKL. This CDR3 is built from 14 residues. V was trimmed by 0 bases and J by 6 bases, leaving 9 bases between them.

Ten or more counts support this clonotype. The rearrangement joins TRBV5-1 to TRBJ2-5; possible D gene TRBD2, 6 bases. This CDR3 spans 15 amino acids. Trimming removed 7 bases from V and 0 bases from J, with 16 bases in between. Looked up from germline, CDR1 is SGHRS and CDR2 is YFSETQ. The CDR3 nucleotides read TGCGCCAGCGTGCTTAGCGGTTCGTACCAAGAGACCCAGTACTTC. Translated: CASVLSGSYQETQYF.

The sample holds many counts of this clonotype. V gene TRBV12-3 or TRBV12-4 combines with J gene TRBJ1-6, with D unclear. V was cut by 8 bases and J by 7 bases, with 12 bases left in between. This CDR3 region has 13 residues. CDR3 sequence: CASAEVLNSPLHF. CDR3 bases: TGTGCCAGCGCCGAAGTGCTGAATTCACCCCTCCACTTT.

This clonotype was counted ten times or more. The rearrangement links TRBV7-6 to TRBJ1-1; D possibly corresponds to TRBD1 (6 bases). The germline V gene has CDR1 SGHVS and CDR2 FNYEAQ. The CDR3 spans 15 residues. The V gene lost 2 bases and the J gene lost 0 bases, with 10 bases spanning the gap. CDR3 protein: CASSLQGTMNTEAFF. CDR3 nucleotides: TGTGCCAGCAGCTTACAGGGGACCATGAACACTGAAGCTTTCTTT.

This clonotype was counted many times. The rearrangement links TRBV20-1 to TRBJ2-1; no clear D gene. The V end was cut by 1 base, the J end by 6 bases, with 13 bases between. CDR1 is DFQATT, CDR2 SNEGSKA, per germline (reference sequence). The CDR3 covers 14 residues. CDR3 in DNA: TGCAGTGCTAGAGGAGAGTCGGGCCTCAATGAGCAGTTCTTC. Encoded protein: CSARGESGLNEQFF.

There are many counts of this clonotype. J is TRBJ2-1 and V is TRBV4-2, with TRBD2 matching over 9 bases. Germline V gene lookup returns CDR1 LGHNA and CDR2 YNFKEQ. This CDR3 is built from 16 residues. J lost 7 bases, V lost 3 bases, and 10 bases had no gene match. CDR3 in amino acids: CASSQSRAGGWNEQFF. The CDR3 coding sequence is TGTGCCAGCAGCCAGTCTAGGGCGGGGGGGTGGAATGAGCAGTTCTTC.

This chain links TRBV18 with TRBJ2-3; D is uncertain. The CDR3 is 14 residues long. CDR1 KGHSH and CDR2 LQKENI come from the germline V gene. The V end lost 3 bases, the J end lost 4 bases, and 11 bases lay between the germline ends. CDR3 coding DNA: TGTGCCAGCTCACCCAATAAATTCCCAGATACGCAGTATTTT. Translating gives CASSPNKFPDTQYF.

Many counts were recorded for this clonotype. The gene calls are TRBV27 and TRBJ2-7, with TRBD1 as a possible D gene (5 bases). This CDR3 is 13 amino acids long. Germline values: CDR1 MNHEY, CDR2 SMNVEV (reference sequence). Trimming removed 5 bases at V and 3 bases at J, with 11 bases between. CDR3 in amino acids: CASSKAQGYEQYF. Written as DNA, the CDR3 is TGTGCCAGCAGTAAAGCCCAGGGCTACGAGCAGTACTTC.

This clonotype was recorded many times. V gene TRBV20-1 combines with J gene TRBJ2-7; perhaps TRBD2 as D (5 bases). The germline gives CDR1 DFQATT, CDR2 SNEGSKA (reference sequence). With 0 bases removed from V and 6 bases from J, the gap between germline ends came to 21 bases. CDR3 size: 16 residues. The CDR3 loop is CSARDSLARQWREQYF. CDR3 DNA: TGCAGTGCTAGAGATTCCCTAGCCAGGCAGTGGCGCGAGCAGTACTTC.

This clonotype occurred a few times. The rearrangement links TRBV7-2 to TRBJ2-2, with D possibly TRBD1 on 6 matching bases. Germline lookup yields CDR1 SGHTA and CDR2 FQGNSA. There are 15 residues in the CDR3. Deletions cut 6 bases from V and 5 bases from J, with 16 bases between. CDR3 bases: TGTGCCAGCAGGGGGGCCGGCCGGTGGACCGGGGAGCTGTTTTTT. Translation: CASRGAGRWTGELFF.

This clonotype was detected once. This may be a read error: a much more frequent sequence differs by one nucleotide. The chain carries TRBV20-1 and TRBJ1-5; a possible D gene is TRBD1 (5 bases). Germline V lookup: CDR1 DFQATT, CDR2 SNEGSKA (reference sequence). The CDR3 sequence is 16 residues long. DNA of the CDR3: TGCGGTGCTAGGAGGCAGGGAAGTACCGGCAATCAGCCCCAGCATTTT. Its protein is CGARRQGSTGNQPQHF.

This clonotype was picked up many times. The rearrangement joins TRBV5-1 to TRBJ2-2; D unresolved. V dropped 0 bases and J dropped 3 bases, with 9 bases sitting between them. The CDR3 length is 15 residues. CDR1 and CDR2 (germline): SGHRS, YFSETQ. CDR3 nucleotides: TGCGCCAGCAGCTTGGTTACCCACGACACCGGGGAGCTGTTTTTT. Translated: CASSLVTHDTGELFF.

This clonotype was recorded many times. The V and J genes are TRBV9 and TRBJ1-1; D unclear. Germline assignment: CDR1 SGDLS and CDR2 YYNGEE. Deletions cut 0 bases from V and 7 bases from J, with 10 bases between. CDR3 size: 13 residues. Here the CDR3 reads CASSVAQESEAFF. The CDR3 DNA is TGTGCCAGCAGCGTAGCTCAGGAAAGTGAAGCTTTCTTT.

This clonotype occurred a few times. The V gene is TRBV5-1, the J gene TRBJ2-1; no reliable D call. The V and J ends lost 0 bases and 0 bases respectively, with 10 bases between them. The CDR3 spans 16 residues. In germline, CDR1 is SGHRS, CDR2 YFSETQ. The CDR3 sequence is CASSLGGSSSYNEQFF. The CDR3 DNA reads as TGCGCCAGCAGCTTGGGTGGCAGCAGCTCCTACAATGAGCAGTTCTTC.

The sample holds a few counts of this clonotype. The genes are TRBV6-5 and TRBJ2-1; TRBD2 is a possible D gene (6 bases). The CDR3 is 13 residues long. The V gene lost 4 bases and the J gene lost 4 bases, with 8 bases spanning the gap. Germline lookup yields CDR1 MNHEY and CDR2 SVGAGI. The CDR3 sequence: CASSWDWYNEQFF. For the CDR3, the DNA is TGTGCCAGCAGTTGGGACTGGTACAATGAGCAGTTCTTC.

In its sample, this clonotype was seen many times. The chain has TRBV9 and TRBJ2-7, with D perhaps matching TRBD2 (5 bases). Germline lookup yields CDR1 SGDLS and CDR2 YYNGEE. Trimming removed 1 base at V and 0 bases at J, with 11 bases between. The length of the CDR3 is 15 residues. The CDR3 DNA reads TGTGCCAGCAGCGTATCTAGCAGCGCCTCCTACGAGCAGTACTTC. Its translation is CASSVSSSASYEQYF.